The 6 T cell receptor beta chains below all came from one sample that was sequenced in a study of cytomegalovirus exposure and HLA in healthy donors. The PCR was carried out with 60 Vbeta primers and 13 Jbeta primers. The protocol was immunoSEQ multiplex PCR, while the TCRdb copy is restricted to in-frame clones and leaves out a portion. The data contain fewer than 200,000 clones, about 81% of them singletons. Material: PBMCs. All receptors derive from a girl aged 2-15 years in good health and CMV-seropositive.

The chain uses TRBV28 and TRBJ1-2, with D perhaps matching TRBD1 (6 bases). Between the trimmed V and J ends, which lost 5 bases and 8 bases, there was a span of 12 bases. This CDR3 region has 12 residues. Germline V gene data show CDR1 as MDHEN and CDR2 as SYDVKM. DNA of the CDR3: TGTGCCAGCAGTGTCGCCACAGGGGGCTACACCTTC. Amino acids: CASSVATGGYTF.

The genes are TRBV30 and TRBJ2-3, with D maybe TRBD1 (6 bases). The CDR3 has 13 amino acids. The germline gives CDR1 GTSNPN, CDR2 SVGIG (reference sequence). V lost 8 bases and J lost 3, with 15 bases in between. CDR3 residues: CAEGDGGTDTQYF. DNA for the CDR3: TGTGCCGAGGGGGATGGTGGTACAGATACGCAGTATTTT.

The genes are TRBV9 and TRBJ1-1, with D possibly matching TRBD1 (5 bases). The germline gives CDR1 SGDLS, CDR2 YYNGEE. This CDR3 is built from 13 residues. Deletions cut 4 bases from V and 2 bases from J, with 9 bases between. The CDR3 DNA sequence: TGTGCCAGCAGCTCAGGGTTCAACACTGAAGCTTTCTTT. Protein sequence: CASSSGFNTEAFF.

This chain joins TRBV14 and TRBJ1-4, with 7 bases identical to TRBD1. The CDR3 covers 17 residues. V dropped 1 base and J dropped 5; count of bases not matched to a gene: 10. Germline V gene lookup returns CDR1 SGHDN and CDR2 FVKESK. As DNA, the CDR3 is TGTGCCAGCAGCCAAGTGGGCTTCGGGACAGCCAATGAAAAACTGTTTTTT. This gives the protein CASSQVGFGTANEKLFF.

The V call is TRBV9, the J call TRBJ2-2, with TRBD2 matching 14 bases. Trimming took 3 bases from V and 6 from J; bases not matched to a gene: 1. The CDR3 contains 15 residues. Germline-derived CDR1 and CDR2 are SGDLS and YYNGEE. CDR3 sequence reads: CASSGTSGRSGELFF. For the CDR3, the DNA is TGTGCCAGCAGCGGGACTAGCGGGAGGTCCGGGGAGCTGTTTTTT.

The CDR3 spells CASSQVGRKGPNQPQHF. The CDR3, as DNA: TGCGCCAGCAGCCAAGTGGGGCGGAAGGGGCCAAATCAGCCCCAGCATTTT. The chain links TRBV4-1 to TRBJ1-5, with D perhaps TRBD1 (5 bases). With 1 base removed from V and 4 bases from J, the gap between germline ends came to 17 bases. CDR1 and CDR2 (germline): MGHRA, YSYEKL. CDR3 length: 17 residues.